One sample yielded the 16 T cell receptor beta chains listed below, sequenced in a study of cytotoxic CD8 clonotypes in ibrutinib-treated CLL. Sequenced by immunoSEQ multiplex PCR; TCRdb stores in-frame clones only, minus some. Of hundreds of thousands of clones listed, around 70% are singletons. Source: PBMCs, taken after 24 months of ibrutinib treatment. The receptors originated from a human donor with chronic lymphocytic leukemia.

This clone was seen a single time. The chain is built from TRBV9 and TRBJ2-5; 8 bases line up with TRBD2. The germline V gene has CDR1 SGDLS and CDR2 YYNGEE. The CDR3 sequence is 16 residues long. The V and J ends lost 4 bases and 1 base, in that order; junction bases with no gene match: 9. The CDR3 reads CASSPRGAGVQETQYF. CDR3 nucleotides: TGTGCCAGCAGCCCCCGGGGAGCGGGAGTCCAAGAGACCCAGTACTTC.

The V and J genes are TRBV5-1 and TRBJ1-1, with 9 bases fitting TRBD1. Germline lookup yields CDR1 SGHRS and CDR2 YFSETQ. This CDR3 spans 14 amino acids. Trimming at V came to 3 bases and at J to 4 bases, leaving 4 bases not matched to a gene. Written as DNA, the CDR3 is TGCGCCAGCAGCTCGGGACAGGGACTCACTGAAGCTTTCTTT. This gives the protein CASSSGQGLTEAFF. The variable domain in full, with the rest retrieved from reference TRBV5-1 and TRBJ1-1, is KAGVTQTPRYLIKTRGQQVTLSCSPISGHRSVSWYQQTPGQGLQFLFEYFSETQRNKGNFPGRFSGRQFSNSRSEMNVSTLELGDSALYLCASSSGQGLTEAFFGQGTRLTVV.

The chain links TRBV28 to TRBJ1-2; no definite D call. Germline CDR1 is MDHEN and CDR2 is SYDVKM. V was shortened by 4 bases and J by 0 bases, with 18 bases between the two germline ends. The length of the CDR3 is 17 residues. In DNA, the CDR3 is TGTGCCAGCAGTTCCTCAGATCAGATAGGGACTAACTATGGCTACACCTTC. Its protein product is CASSSSDQIGTNYGYTF.

The V call is TRBV9, the J call TRBJ2-3, with D possibly TRBD1 on 6 matching bases. Germline values: CDR1 SGDLS, CDR2 YYNGEE. The ends were cut back, 4 bases at V and 6 bases at J, with 21 bases in the middle. CDR3 size: 16 residues. As DNA, the CDR3 is TGTGCCAGCAGCACCTGGGGGACACCGAGCCAGGATACGCAGTATTTT. Amino acids: CASSTWGTPSQDTQYF.

The V call is TRBV5-5, the J call TRBJ1-2; D gene ambiguous. The CDR3 has 13 amino acids. Germline V CDR1 and CDR2: SGHKS, YYEKEE (reference sequence). With 0 bases removed from V and 2 bases from J, the gap between germline ends came to 5 bases. The CDR3 protein is CASSLDDNYGYTF. The CDR3 DNA follows: TGTGCCAGCAGCTTGGACGACAACTATGGCTACACCTTC.

This clone was counted between two and nine times. J is TRBJ2-5 and V is TRBV28; either TRBD1 or TRBD2 may supply D (5 bases each). Trimming cost V 8 bases and J 5 bases, with 15 bases left between them. The germline gives CDR1 MDHEN, CDR2 SYDVKM. CDR3 length: 13 residues. The CDR3, as DNA: TGTGCCAGCTGGGACGGCCTGGAGGAGACCCAGTACTTC. This sequence encodes CASWDGLEETQYF.

The CDR3 spells CASSTGILSQYF. The CDR3 bases are TGTGCCAGCAGTACGGGGATCCTGTCGCAGTATTTT. The chain recombines TRBV6-6 with TRBJ2-3, with D perhaps TRBD2 (5 bases). Germline V gives CDR1 MNHNY, CDR2 SVGAGI (reference sequence). This CDR3 spans 12 amino acids. Trimming left V 5 bases short and J 10 bases short, with 13 bases between.

V gene TRBV4-3 combines with J gene TRBJ1-1, with D unclear. This CDR3 comprises 15 residues. Germline-derived CDR1 and CDR2 are LGHNA and YSLEER. The V end lost 3 bases, the J end lost 0 bases, and 11 bases lay between the germline ends. The CDR3 loop reads CASSHAWTVNTEAFF. CDR3 nucleotides: TGCGCCAGCAGCCATGCGTGGACTGTGAACACTGAAGCTTTCTTT.

This clone was counted between two and nine times. The gene calls are TRBV27 and TRBJ2-7; the D call may be TRBD1 or TRBD2 (5 bases each). Germline CDR1 is MNHEY and CDR2 is SMNVEV (reference sequence). This CDR3 is 14 amino acids long. V was clipped by 2 bases and J by 0 bases, with 8 bases between them. The CDR3 DNA reads TGTGCCAGCAGTTTAAGAGGGGACTCCTACGAGCAGTACTTC. It codes for CASSLRGDSYEQYF.

This clone was counted a few times. This chain links TRBV5-1 with TRBJ1-5, with TRBD1 identical over 7 bases. Trimming cost V 0 bases and J 3 bases; bases outside gene matches: 3. CDR1 is SGHRS, CDR2 YFSETQ, per germline. The CDR3 runs to 15 residues. Written as DNA, the CDR3 is TGCGCCAGCAGCTTGGCGGGACAGCCCAATCAGCCCCAGCATTTT. Residues: CASSLAGQPNQPQHF.

This rearrangement joins TRBV10-3 to TRBJ2-2, with D uncertain. The V end lost 6 bases, the J end lost 6 bases, and 8 bases lay between the germline ends. Germline V CDR1 and CDR2: ENHRY, SYGVKD. CDR3 length equals 12 residues. CDR3 DNA: TGTGCCATCAGGAAGGATGCCGGGGAGCTGTTTTTT. Amino acid sequence: CAIRKDAGELFF.

The table lists this clone with a few counts. V and J are TRBV27 and TRBJ2-3; TRBD2 aligns across 7 bases. Unmatched junction bases numbered 8, after V lost 5 bases and J lost 0 bases. CDR1 is MNHEY, CDR2 SMNVEV, per germline (reference sequence). This CDR3 region has 16 residues. CDR3 amino acids: CASSRTGLPSTDTQYF. The CDR3 coding sequence is TGTGCCAGCAGTCGGACGGGACTACCCAGCACAGATACGCAGTATTTT.

The V and J genes are TRBV19 and TRBJ2-5; D is undetermined. Trimming left V 6 bases short and J 0 bases short, with 17 bases between. Germline V gene data show CDR1 as LNHDA and CDR2 as SQIVND (reference sequence). The length of the CDR3 is 16 residues. CDR3 residues: CASRSQRKGNQETQYF. CDR3 bases: TGTGCCAGTAGATCCCAAAGAAAAGGGAACCAAGAGACCCAGTACTTC. The full variable domain, in which reference TRBV19 and TRBJ2-5 provide the parts outside the CDR3, is DGGITQSPKYLFRKEGQNVTLSCEQNLNHDAMYWYRQDPGQGLRLIYYSQIVNDFQKGDIAEGYSVSREKKESFPLTVTSAQKNPTAFYLCASRSQRKGNQETQYFGPGTRLLVL.

This clone came up a few times. Other DNA sequences of this sample code for an identical CDR3. The gene calls are TRBV2 and TRBJ1-5; unclear D gene. Deletions cut 3 bases from V and 4 bases from J, with 4 bases between. The germline gives CDR1 SNHLY, CDR2 FYNNEI. The CDR3 has 12 amino acids. The DNA of the CDR3 is TGTGCCAGCAGTGATGGAAATCAGCCCCAGCATTTT. Translated: CASSDGNQPQHF.

This chain links TRBV14 with TRBJ2-6, with D perhaps matching TRBD1 (5 bases). Germline loops: CDR1 SGHDN, CDR2 FVKESK. V lost 6 bases and J lost 2, with 11 bases in between. The CDR3 has 15 amino acids. Here the CDR3 DNA reads TGTGCCAGCAGTCCAGTAGGGGCTGGGGCCAACGTCCTGACTTTC. Residues: CASSPVGAGANVLTF.

V is TRBV2 and J is TRBJ1-2; unclear D gene. The germline V gene has CDR1 SNHLY and CDR2 FYNNEI. CDR3 length: 14 residues. Trimming pared 2 bases from V and 5 bases from J, leaving 12 bases between. The CDR3 reads CASSEFIQLYGYTF. The DNA for the CDR3 is TGTGCCAGCAGTGAATTTATCCAGCTTTATGGCTACACCTTC. The full variable domain, completed using reference TRBV2 and TRBJ1-2, is EPEVTQTPSHQVTQMGQEVILRCVPISNHLYFYWYRQILGQKVEFLVSFYNNEISEKSEIFDDQFSVERPDGSNFTLKIRSTKLEDSAMYFCASSEFIQLYGYTFGSGTRLTVV.